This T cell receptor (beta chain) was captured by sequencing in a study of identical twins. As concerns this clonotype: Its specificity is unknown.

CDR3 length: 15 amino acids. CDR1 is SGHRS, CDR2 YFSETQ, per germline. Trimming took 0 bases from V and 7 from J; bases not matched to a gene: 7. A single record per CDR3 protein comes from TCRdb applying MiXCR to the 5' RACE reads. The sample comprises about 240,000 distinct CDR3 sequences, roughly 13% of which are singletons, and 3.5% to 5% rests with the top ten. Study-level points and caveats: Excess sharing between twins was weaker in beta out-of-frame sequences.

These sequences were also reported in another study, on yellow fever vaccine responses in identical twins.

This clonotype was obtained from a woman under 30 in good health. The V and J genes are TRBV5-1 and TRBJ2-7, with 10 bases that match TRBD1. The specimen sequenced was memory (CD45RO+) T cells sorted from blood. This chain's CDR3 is CASSLVGQGSDEQYF. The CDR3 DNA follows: TGCGCCAGCAGCTTGGTGGGACAGGGGTCCGATGAGCAGTACTTC.